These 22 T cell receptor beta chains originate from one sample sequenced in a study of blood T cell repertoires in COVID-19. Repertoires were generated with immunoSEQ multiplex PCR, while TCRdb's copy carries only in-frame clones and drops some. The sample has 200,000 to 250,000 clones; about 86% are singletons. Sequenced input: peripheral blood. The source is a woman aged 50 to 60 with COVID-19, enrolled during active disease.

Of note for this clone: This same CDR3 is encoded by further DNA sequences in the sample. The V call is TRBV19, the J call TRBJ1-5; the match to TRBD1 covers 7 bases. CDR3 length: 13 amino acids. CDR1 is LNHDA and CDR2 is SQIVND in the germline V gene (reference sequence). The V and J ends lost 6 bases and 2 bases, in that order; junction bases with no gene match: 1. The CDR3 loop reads CASRGGGNQPQHF. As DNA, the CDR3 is TGTGCCAGTAGAGGGGGCGGCAATCAGCCCCAGCATTTT.

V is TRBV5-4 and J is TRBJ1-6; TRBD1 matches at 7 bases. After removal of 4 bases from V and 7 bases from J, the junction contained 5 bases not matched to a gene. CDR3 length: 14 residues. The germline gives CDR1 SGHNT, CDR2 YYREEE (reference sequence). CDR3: CASSKGQENSPLHF. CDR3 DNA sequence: TGTGCCAGCAGCAAAGGACAGGAGAATTCACCCCTCCACTTT.

The CDR3 coding sequence is TGTGCCAGCAGTTACTCGGGGACACCCTATAATTCACCCCTCCACTTT. Translating it yields CASSYSGTPYNSPLHF. V and J are TRBV28 and TRBJ1-6; the D gene is possibly TRBD1 (6 bases). The CDR3 totals 16 residues. CDR1 and CDR2 (germline): MDHEN, SYDVKM. Trimming stripped 4 bases from V and 2 bases from J, with 12 bases between.

As DNA, the CDR3 is TGTGCCAGCAGCTCACCTAGCGGGGGTTGGAATGAGCAGTTCTTC. Its protein product is CASSSPSGGWNEQFF. The gene calls are TRBV7-2 and TRBJ2-1; 10 positions match TRBD2. Germline trimming cut 4 bases from V and 7 bases from J; bases unmatched to any gene: 7. The CDR3 extends over 15 amino acids. The germline gives CDR1 SGHTA, CDR2 FQGNSA.

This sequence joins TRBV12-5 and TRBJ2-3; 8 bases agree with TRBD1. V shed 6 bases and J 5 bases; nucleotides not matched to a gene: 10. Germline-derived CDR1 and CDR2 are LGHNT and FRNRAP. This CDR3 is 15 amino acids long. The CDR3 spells CASGTGVGIGDTQYF. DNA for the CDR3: TGTGCTAGTGGGACAGGGGTTGGTATCGGAGATACGCAGTATTTT.

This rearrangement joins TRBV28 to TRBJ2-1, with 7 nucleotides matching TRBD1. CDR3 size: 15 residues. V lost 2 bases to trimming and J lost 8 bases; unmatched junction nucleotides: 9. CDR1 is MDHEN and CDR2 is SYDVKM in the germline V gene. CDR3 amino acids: CASSLTGVVTDEQFF. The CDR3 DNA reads TGTGCCAGCAGTTTAACAGGGGTGGTAACTGATGAGCAGTTCTTC.

CDR3 DNA: TGTGCCAGCAGCGTAGGACCTCTTCGGGGGGTAGCCAAAAACATTCAGTACTTC. It yields the protein CASSVGPLRGVAKNIQYF. This rearrangement joins TRBV9 to TRBJ2-4, with 7 bases identical to TRBD2. Trimming took 0 bases from V and 0 from J; bases not matched to a gene: 9. CDR1 is SGDLS, CDR2 YYNGEE, per germline. The CDR3 spans 18 residues.

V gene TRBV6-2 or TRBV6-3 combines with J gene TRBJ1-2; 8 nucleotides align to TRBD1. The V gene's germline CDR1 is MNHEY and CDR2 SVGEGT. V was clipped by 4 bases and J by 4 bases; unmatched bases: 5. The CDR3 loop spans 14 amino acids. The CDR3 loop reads CASSSRGRVYGYTF. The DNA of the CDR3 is TGTGCCAGCAGTTCCAGGGGGCGCGTCTATGGCTACACCTTC.

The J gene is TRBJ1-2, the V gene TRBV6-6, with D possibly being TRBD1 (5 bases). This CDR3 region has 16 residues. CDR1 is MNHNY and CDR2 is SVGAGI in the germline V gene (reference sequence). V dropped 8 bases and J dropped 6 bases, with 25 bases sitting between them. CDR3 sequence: CASLAPRQGRKDGYTF. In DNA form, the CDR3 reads TGTGCCAGCTTGGCCCCGAGGCAGGGTAGGAAGGATGGCTACACCTTC.

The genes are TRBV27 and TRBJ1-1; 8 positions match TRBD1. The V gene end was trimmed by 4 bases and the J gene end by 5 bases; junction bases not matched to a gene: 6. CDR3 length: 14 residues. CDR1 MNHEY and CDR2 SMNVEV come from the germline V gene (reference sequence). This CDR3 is CASSSSDRETEAFF. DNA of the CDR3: TGTGCCAGCAGTTCCTCGGACAGGGAGACTGAAGCTTTCTTT.

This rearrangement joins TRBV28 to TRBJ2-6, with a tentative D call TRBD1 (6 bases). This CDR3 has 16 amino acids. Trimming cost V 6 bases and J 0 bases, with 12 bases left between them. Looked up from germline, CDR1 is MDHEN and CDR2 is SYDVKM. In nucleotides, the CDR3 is TGTGCCAGCAGGACACAGGGCGTCTCTGGGGCCAACGTCCTGACTTTC. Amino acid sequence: CASRTQGVSGANVLTF.

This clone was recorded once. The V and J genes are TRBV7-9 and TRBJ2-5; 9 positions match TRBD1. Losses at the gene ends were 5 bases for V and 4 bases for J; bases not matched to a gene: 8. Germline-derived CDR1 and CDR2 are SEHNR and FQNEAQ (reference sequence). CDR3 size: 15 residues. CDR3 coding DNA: TGTGCCAGCAGCCGGCCGGGACAGGGTGGAGAGACCCAGTACTTC. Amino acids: CASSRPGQGGETQYF.

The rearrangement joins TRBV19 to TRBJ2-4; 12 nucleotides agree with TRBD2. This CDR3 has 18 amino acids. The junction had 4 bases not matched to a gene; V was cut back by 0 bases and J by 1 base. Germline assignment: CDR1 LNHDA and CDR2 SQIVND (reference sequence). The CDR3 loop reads CASSIERGTSGAKNIQYF. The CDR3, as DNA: TGTGCCAGTAGTATAGAGAGAGGGACTAGCGGGGCCAAAAACATTCAGTACTTC.

The CDR3 sequence is CASTTGDAEAFF. The DNA of the CDR3 is TGTGCCAGCACAACAGGGGACGCTGAAGCTTTCTTT. This chain links TRBV7-9 with TRBJ1-1; TRBD1 matches 7 bases. Germline trimming cut 7 bases from V and 6 bases from J; bases unmatched to any gene: 5. Germline lookup yields CDR1 SEHNR and CDR2 FQNEAQ (reference sequence). The CDR3 has 12 amino acids.

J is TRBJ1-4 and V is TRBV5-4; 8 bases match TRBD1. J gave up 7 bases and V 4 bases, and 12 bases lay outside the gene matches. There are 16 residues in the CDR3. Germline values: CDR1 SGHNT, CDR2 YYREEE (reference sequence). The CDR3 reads CASSPEARGRVEKLFF. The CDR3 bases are TGTGCCAGCAGCCCCGAAGCCAGGGGGCGGGTTGAAAAACTGTTTTTT.

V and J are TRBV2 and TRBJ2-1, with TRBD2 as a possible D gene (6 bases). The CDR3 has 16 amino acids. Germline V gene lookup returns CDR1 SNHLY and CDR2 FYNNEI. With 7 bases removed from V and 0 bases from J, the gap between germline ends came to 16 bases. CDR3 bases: TGTGCCAGCACCCCGGGCGCGGGGAGCTCCTACAATGAGCAGTTCTTC. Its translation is CASTPGAGSSYNEQFF.

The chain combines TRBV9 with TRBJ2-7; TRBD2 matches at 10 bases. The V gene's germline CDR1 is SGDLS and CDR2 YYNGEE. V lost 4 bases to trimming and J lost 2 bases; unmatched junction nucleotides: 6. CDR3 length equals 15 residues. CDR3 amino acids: CASSPGLAAPYEQYV. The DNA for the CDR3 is TGTGCCAGCAGCCCAGGACTAGCGGCCCCCTACGAGCAGTACGTC.

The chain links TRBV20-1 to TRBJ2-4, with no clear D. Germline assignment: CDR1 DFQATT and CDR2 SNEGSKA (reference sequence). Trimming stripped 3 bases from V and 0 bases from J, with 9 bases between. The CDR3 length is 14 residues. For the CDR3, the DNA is TGCAGTGCTAGTGGTTCCAGAGCCAAAAACATTCAGTACTTC. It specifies CSASGSRAKNIQYF.

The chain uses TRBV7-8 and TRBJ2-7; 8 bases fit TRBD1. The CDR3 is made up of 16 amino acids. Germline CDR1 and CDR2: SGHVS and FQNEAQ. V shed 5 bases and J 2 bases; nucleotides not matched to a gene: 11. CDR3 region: CASSPQYGDRTYEQYF. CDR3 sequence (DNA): TGTGCCAGCAGCCCCCAATACGGGGACAGGACCTACGAGCAGTACTTC.

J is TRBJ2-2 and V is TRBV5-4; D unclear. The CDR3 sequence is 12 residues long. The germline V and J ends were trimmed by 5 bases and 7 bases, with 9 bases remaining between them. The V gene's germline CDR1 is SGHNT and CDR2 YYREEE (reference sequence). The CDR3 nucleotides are TGTGCCAGCAGAGCCATCGGCGGGGAGCTGTTTTTT. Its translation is CASRAIGGELFF.

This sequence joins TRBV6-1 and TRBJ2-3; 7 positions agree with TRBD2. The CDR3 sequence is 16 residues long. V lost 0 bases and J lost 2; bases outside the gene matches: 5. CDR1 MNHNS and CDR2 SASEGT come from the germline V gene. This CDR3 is CASSEALRGYTDTQYF. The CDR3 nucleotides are TGTGCCAGCAGTGAAGCGCTGCGGGGGTACACAGATACGCAGTATTTT.

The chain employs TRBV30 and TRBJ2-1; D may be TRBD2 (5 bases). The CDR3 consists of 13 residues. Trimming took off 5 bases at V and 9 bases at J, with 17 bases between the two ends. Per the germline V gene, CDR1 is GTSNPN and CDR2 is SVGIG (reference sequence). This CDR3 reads CAWGQTLGVEQFF. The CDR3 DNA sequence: TGTGCCTGGGGTCAAACCCTCGGGGTTGAGCAGTTCTTC. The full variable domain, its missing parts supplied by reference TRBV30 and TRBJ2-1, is SQTIHQWPATLVQPVGSPLSLECTVEGTSNPNLYWYRQAAGRGLQLLFYSVGIGQISSEVPQNLSASRPQDRQFILSSKKLLLSDSGFYLCAWGQTLGVEQFFGPGTRLTVL.